This T cell receptor beta chain was found in a study of PD-1 blockade in classical Hodgkin lymphoma. Broader study findings: By C4D1 there was a significant rise in CD4+ TCR diversity but not in CD8+ TCR diversity.

The CDR3 runs to 10 residues. Trimming took off 6 bases at V and 5 bases at J, with 5 bases between the two ends. CDR1 DFQATT and CDR2 SNEGSKA come from the germline V gene (reference sequence). Specified time point: cycle 4 day 1 (C4D1), after 5 to 7 weeks of nivolumab. Brentuximab vedotin exposure varied, and every patient relapsed after autologous stem cell transplantation. Using immunoSEQ multiplex PCR, the repertoire was profiled, and TCRdb retains in-frame clones only, with some absent. The table lists 99,000 or so clones, 89% of them singletons. Remarks on this clone: Its antigen is undetermined.

The source is a human donor with classical Hodgkin lymphoma. The source material was peripheral blood mononuclear cells (PBMCs), sampled before the fourth cycle of nivolumab. The rearrangement uses TRBV20-1 and TRBJ1-5; the D is unclear. CDR3 protein: CSAPYQPQHF. In DNA, the CDR3 is TGCAGTGCCCCGTATCAGCCCCAGCATTTT.